The rows below give T cell receptor beta chains drawn from one sample of a study of identical twins. One entry per CDR3 protein results from TCRdb running MiXCR on the 5' RACE reads. The sample has approximately 690,000 distinct CDR3 sequences, roughly 6.2% seen once. The specimen was naive T cells sorted from blood. The source is a man aged 18 to 30 in good health. Both conserved end residues are part of each CDR3. D genes are given only for firm matches. Size is omitted from some rows. Given values are once, few, many or a class for expanded clones.

V gene	clone size	J gene	D gene	CDR3 DNA	CDR3 protein
TRBV27	.	TRBJ2-1	.	TGTGCCAGCAGTTTCCCAGGGCCAGAGCAGTTCTTC	CASSFPGPEQFF
TRBV9	many	TRBJ1-1	.	TGTGCCAGCAGCGAGGGACAAGGCGAAGCTTTCTTT	CASSEGQGEAFF
TRBV16	few	TRBJ1-4	.	TGTGCCAGCGGTGGACCTCGGGGCACCTATGAAAAACTGTTTTTT	CASGGPRGTYEKLFF
TRBV7-9	many	TRBJ1-2	TRBD1	TGTGCCAGCAGCCAGGGGGACCGTAACTATGGCTACACCTTC	CASSQGDRNYGYTF
TRBV5-6	many	TRBJ1-5	.	TGTGCCAGCAGCGCAGCCCCCGGAGATCAGCCCCAGCATTTT	CASSAAPGDQPQHF
TRBV20-1	many	TRBJ2-5	.	TGCAGTGACAGGGAGACCCAGTACTTC	CSDRETQYF
TRBV5-1	.	TRBJ2-1	.	TGCGCCAGCAGCCCGGATTCGGGGGTCCGCAATGAGCAGTTCTTC	CASSPDSGVRNEQFF
TRBV7-9	many	TRBJ2-4	TRBD1	TGTGCCAGCAGCTCAGTCGGACAGGGGGCAGGAAACATTCAGTACTTC	CASSSVGQGAGNIQYF
TRBV6-5	many	TRBJ2-2	.	TGTGCCAGCAGTTACTCCTTCCAAGGGGAGCTGTTTTTT	CASSYSFQGELFF
TRBV30	.	TRBJ2-7	.	TGTGCCTGGACCAGAGGGACGGGACCCTACGAGCAGTACTTC	CAWTRGTGPYEQYF
TRBV12-3/TRBV12-4	many	TRBJ2-5	.	TGTGCCAGCAGGTGGGCAAGCGGCCAAGAGACCCAGTACTTC	CASRWASGQETQYF
TRBV7-9	few	TRBJ1-1	.	TGTGCCAGCAGCTTAGTAGGGTCAGCGAACACTGAAGCTTTCTTT	CASSLVGSANTEAFF
TRBV27	many	TRBJ2-1	.	TGTGCCAGCAGAGGGACATTGCGTACAACGAATGAGCAGTTCTTC	CASRGTLRTTNEQFF
TRBV5-6	.	TRBJ2-5	.	TGTGCCAGCAGCTTGGGCCCGCGGAACCAAGAGACCCAGTACTTC	CASSLGPRNQETQYF
TRBV5-1	.	TRBJ1-6	TRBD1	TGCGCCAGCAGTCGGAAACAGGGGGCCGATTCACCCCTCCACTTT	CASSRKQGADSPLHF
TRBV27	.	TRBJ1-1	.	TGTGCCAGCAGTGCATTTGGGGCGGCGAACACTGAAGCTTTCTTT	CASSAFGAANTEAFF
TRBV7-8	.	TRBJ2-2	TRBD2	TGTGCCAGCAGCACCAGGACTAGCGGGACCGGGGAGCTGTTTTTT	CASSTRTSGTGELFF
TRBV6-2/TRBV6-3	many	TRBJ1-1	.	TGTGCCAGCAGTGCCTCTGGGAGGTGGGCTTTCTTT	CASSASGRWAFF
TRBV4-1	many	TRBJ2-3	TRBD2	TGCGCCAGCAGGATCAGTTCCCGGGGACTAGAGACAGATACGCAGTATTTT	CASRISSRGLETDTQYF
TRBV24-1	few	TRBJ2-1	TRBD2	TGTGCCACCTATAGCGGGGTTTCCTACAATGAGCAGTTCTTC	CATYSGVSYNEQFF
TRBV11-2	many	TRBJ2-1	TRBD2	TGTGCCAGCAGCCTCTGGACTAGAGTTTACAATGAGCAGTTCTTC	CASSLWTRVYNEQFF
TRBV5-5	few	TRBJ2-2	.	TGTGCCAGCAGCTTCAGCGGACCGAACACCGGGGAGCTGTTTTTT	CASSFSGPNTGELFF
TRBV12-3/TRBV12-4	many	TRBJ2-1	.	TGTGCCAGCAAAGTCGGGACACCGAACAATGAGCAGTTCTTC	CASKVGTPNNEQFF
TRBV21-1	many	TRBJ2-1	.	TGTGCCAGCAGCCCCCCTCTCCCACAGGGATACAATGAGCAGTTCTTC	CASSPPLPQGYNEQFF
TRBV20-1	many	TRBJ2-7	TRBD1	TGCAGTGCTAGAAGGTCCCACAGGGGACGGAACTACTACGAGCAGTACTTC	CSARRSHRGRNYYEQYF
TRBV9	many	TRBJ2-1	.	TGTGCCAGCAGCCCCCGTGGGGACACTGGCTCCTACAATGAGCAGTTCTTC	CASSPRGDTGSYNEQFF
TRBV12-3/TRBV12-4	many	TRBJ2-2	.	TGTGCCAGCAGTTTCATACCCACCGGGGAGCTGTTTTTT	CASSFIPTGELFF
TRBV27	many	TRBJ2-5	TRBD2	TGTGCCAGCAGTTTCGGGACTAGCGTAAAAGAGACCCAGTACTTC	CASSFGTSVKETQYF
TRBV5-1	many	TRBJ2-2	.	TGCGCCAGCAGCTTCCCCGACAACACCGGGGAGCTGTTTTTT	CASSFPDNTGELFF
TRBV20-1	many	TRBJ2-1	.	TGCAGTGCCAATAGCGGAGTGAACAATGAGCAGTTCTTC	CSANSGVNNEQFF
TRBV7-8	many	TRBJ2-3	TRBD2	TGTGCCAGCAGCTTAGGGGGCGGCGGGAGGGCCCCAGATACGCAGTATTTT	CASSLGGGGRAPDTQYF
TRBV28	few	TRBJ1-5	.	TGTGCCAGCAGGCCCGGACAGCTCATACCTAATCAGCCCCAGCATTTT	CASRPGQLIPNQPQHF
TRBV15	few	TRBJ1-5	TRBD1	TGTGCCACCAGCAGAGAAGAACTCAGGGGGCGCAATCAGCCCCAGCATTTT	CATSREELRGRNQPQHF
TRBV7-9	few	TRBJ1-1	.	TGTGCCAGCATCCCCCTAACTAACACTGAAGCTTTCTTT	CASIPLTNTEAFF
TRBV10-1	few	TRBJ1-1	TRBD1	TGCGCCAGCAGTGATCCGGGACAGGAAGCTTTCTTT	CASSDPGQEAFF
TRBV10-3	many	TRBJ2-2	.	TGTGCCATCAGTGAGAGTGAAGGGTTCGCGAACACCGGGGAGCTGTTTTTT	CAISESEGFANTGELFF
TRBV5-1	few	TRBJ1-1	TRBD1	TGCGCCAGCAGCACGGGGACAGGGGGTGAAACTGAAGCTTTCTTT	CASSTGTGGETEAFF
TRBV5-5	many	TRBJ2-3	.	TGTGCCAGCAGTCGCCTGACTACCACAGATACGCAGTATTTT	CASSRLTTTDTQYF
TRBV12-3/TRBV12-4	many	TRBJ2-3	.	TGTGCCAGCAGTCAACAGGGTTGGGGTACGCAGTATTTT	CASSQQGWGTQYF
TRBV7-2	few	TRBJ2-3	.	TGTGCCAGCAGCTTCGGAGGAGCTAGCACAGATACGCAGTATTTT	CASSFGGASTDTQYF
TRBV4-2	many	TRBJ1-4	.	TGTGCCAGCAGCCAAGACCCCGGGGGTAGGGCTAATGAAAAACTGTTTTTT	CASSQDPGGRANEKLFF
TRBV6-5	many	TRBJ2-5	TRBD2	TGTGCCAGCAGTTACTCCGGACTAGGAGGTGAAGAGACCCAGTACTTC	CASSYSGLGGEETQYF
TRBV5-1	.	TRBJ2-1	.	TGCACCAGCAGCGTCGCCGCGTCAACCCAAGACAATGAGCAGTTCTTC	CTSSVAASTQDNEQFF
TRBV5-4	many	TRBJ2-2	.	TGTGCCAGCAGCTCACCAGGGGCGGCCACCGGGGAGCTGTTTTTT	CASSSPGAATGELFF